This entry lists 23 T cell receptor beta chains sequenced from one sample in a study of blood T cell repertoires in COVID-19. Measured with immunoSEQ multiplex PCR; TCRdb has only the in-frame clones, and not every one. The data contain 100,000 to 150,000 clones, around nine tenths of them singletons. Source material: peripheral blood. These receptor sequences come from a man between 60 and 75 years old with COVID-19, enrolled during active disease.

The V call is TRBV28, the J call TRBJ2-7, with TRBD2 matching 9 bases. Germline V CDR1 and CDR2: MDHEN, SYDVKM. The CDR3 sequence is 17 residues long. Germline trimming cut 4 bases from V and 0 bases from J; bases unmatched to any gene: 10. CDR3 amino acids: CASSYLKAGGLSYEQYF. CDR3 nucleotide sequence: TGTGCCAGCAGTTACCTTAAAGCGGGGGGTCTCTCCTACGAGCAGTACTTC. Combining the CDR3 with reference TRBV28 and TRBJ2-7 gives the whole variable domain DVKVTQSSRYLVKRTGEKVFLECVQDMDHENMFWYRQDPGLGLRLIYFSYDVKMKEKGDIPEGYSVSREKKERFSLILESASTNQTSMYLCASSYLKAGGLSYEQYFGPGTRLTVT.

The gene calls are TRBV12-3 or TRBV12-4 and TRBJ2-7; 7 bases agree with TRBD2. The CDR3 is 13 amino acids. V lost 5 bases, J lost 3 bases, and 4 bases stayed unmatched. CDR3 protein: CASSTTSDYEQYF. For the CDR3, the DNA is TGTGCCAGCAGTACAACTAGCGACTACGAGCAGTACTTC.

The genes are TRBV3-1 (or the pseudogene TRBV3-2) and TRBJ2-7; D gene ambiguous. Trimming cost V 0 bases and J 5 bases, with 14 bases left between them. This CDR3 comprises 15 residues. Germline lookup yields CDR1 LGHDT and CDR2 YNNKEL (reference sequence). The CDR3 region is CASSQDRSYRDEQYF. CDR3 coding DNA: TGTGCCAGCAGCCAAGATAGATCCTACCGGGACGAGCAGTACTTC.

This chain connects TRBV7-3 to TRBJ2-1; D gene unclear. Germline V gene lookup returns CDR1 SGHTA and CDR2 FQGTGA. The CDR3 length is 12 residues. V dropped 4 bases and J dropped 8 bases, with 9 bases sitting between them. CDR3 sequence: CASSSSSDEQFF. The CDR3 DNA follows: TGTGCCAGCAGCTCAAGCAGCGATGAGCAGTTCTTC.

This clone was detected a few times. The chain couples TRBV7-2 to TRBJ2-1, with 10 bases lining up with TRBD2. Germline-derived CDR1 and CDR2 are SGHTA and FQGNSA. The J segment lost 4 bases and the V segment lost 7 bases, leaving 4 bases of the junction unmatched. The CDR3 has 14 amino acids. In DNA form, the CDR3 reads TGTGCCAGCACCTCTAGCGGGGGTTACAATGAGCAGTTCTTC. This translates into CASTSSGGYNEQFF.

This clone appeared once. V gene TRBV28 combines with J gene TRBJ1-5; D not certain. V gave up 4 bases and J gave up 0 bases, with 13 bases separating them. CDR3 length equals 16 residues. CDR1 is MDHEN, CDR2 SYDVKM, per germline. CDR3 region: CASSSGRDYSNQPQHF. CDR3 nucleotides: TGTGCCAGCAGTTCAGGAAGAGATTATAGCAATCAGCCCCAGCATTTT. Filled out from reference TRBV28 and TRBJ1-5, the complete variable domain reads DVKVTQSSRYLVKRTGEKVFLECVQDMDHENMFWYRQDPGLGLRLIYFSYDVKMKEKGDIPEGYSVSREKKERFSLILESASTNQTSMYLCASSSGRDYSNQPQHFGDGTRLSIL.

V usage is TRBV9 and J usage is TRBJ1-2, with TRBD1 identical over 8 bases. V shed 3 bases and J 1 base; nucleotides not matched to a gene: 8. Germline CDR1 and CDR2: SGDLS and YYNGEE. This CDR3 spans 16 amino acids. The CDR3, as DNA: TGTGCCAGCAGCGGAAACGGACAGGGAGATAACTATGGCTACACCTTC. This translates into CASSGNGQGDNYGYTF. The entire variable domain, with the rest obtained from reference TRBV9 and TRBJ1-2, is as follows: DSGVTQTPKHLITATGQRVTLRCSPRSGDLSVYWYQQSLDQGLQFLIQYYNGEERAKGNILERFSAQQFPDLHSELNLSSLELGDSALYFCASSGNGQGDNYGYTFGSGTRLTVV.

J is TRBJ1-4 and V is TRBV30; 7 bases are a match to TRBD1. The V and J ends lost 3 bases and 0 bases, in that order; junction bases with no gene match: 10. This CDR3 spans 17 amino acids. Germline-derived CDR1 and CDR2 are GTSNPN and SVGIG (reference sequence). This chain's CDR3 is CAWSAQGQLATNEKLFF. The CDR3 DNA follows: TGTGCCTGGAGCGCCCAGGGACAGCTTGCAACTAATGAAAAACTGTTTTTT. The entire variable domain, with the rest obtained from reference TRBV30 and TRBJ1-4, is as follows: SQTIHQWPATLVQPVGSPLSLECTVEGTSNPNLYWYRQAAGRGLQLLFYSVGIGQISSEVPQNLSASRPQDRQFILSSKKLLLSDSGFYLCAWSAQGQLATNEKLFFGSGTQLSVL.

The V and J genes are TRBV5-1 and TRBJ1-2; D is undetermined. Looked up from germline, CDR1 is SGHRS and CDR2 is YFSETQ. The CDR3 consists of 15 residues. V lost 2 bases to trimming and J lost 5 bases, with 16 bases between them. CDR3 amino acids: CASSFAETVNYGYTF. The CDR3 DNA is TGCGCCAGCAGCTTTGCGGAGACCGTCAATTATGGCTACACCTTC.

The chain couples TRBV5-1 to TRBJ2-1; D uncertain. The CDR3 extends over 13 amino acids. Looked up from germline, CDR1 is SGHRS and CDR2 is YFSETQ. The V end was cut by 3 bases, the J end by 10 bases, with 14 bases between. CDR3 DNA: TGCGCCAGCAGCTCAATGAGGCCCAGCGAGCAGTTCTTC. Protein product: CASSSMRPSEQFF. Combining the CDR3 with reference TRBV5-1 and TRBJ2-1 gives the whole variable domain KAGVTQTPRYLIKTRGQQVTLSCSPISGHRSVSWYQQTPGQGLQFLFEYFSETQRNKGNFPGRFSGRQFSNSRSEMNVSTLELGDSALYLCASSSMRPSEQFFGPGTRLTVL.

The chain links TRBV9 to TRBJ1-4, with D possibly being TRBD1 (5 bases). Trimming stripped 2 bases from V and 6 bases from J, with 17 bases between. Germline lookup yields CDR1 SGDLS and CDR2 YYNGEE. This CDR3 comprises 16 residues. Here the CDR3 DNA reads TGTGCCAGCAGCGTGAGCGACCGGGGCGGGGATGAAAAACTGTTTTTT. Residues: CASSVSDRGGDEKLFF.

The chain links TRBV9 to TRBJ1-4, with 7 bases lining up with TRBD1. The CDR3 is made up of 18 amino acids. The trim removed 6 bases at V and 0 bases at J, leaving 14 bases unmatched. Germline values: CDR1 SGDLS, CDR2 YYNGEE. The CDR3 region is CASTSGQITYSTNEKLFF. The CDR3, as DNA: TGTGCCAGCACTTCGGGACAGATTACTTACTCAACTAATGAAAAACTGTTTTTT.

The rearrangement uses TRBV6-1 and TRBJ2-2; D perhaps matches TRBD2 (6 bases). The CDR3 runs to 17 residues. The V end was cut by 1 base, the J end by 5 bases, with 17 bases between. Germline V CDR1 and CDR2: MNHNS, SASEGT. The CDR3 DNA reads TGTGCCAGCAGTGAAGAAGGTGGGGGGTGGGGAACCGGGGAGCTGTTTTTT. Its protein is CASSEEGGGWGTGELFF.

V is TRBV4-2 and J is TRBJ2-1; 16 nucleotides line up with TRBD2. V shed 0 bases, J shed 5 bases, and the junction held 4 bases outside the gene matches. Germline V CDR1 and CDR2: LGHNA, YNFKEQ. The CDR3 length is 18 residues. The CDR3 is CASSQDPGLAGGNNEQFF. In nucleotides, the CDR3 is TGTGCCAGCAGCCAAGATCCGGGACTAGCGGGGGGGAACAATGAGCAGTTCTTC.

This clone was observed a single time. This chain joins TRBV30 and TRBJ1-5; D not resolved. V was cut by 0 bases and J by 7 bases, with 13 bases left in between. The CDR3 loop spans 14 amino acids. The V gene's germline CDR1 is GTSNPN and CDR2 SVGIG (reference sequence). Here the CDR3 DNA reads TGTGCCTGGAGTGTAAATCGGGGTGGCCAGCCCCAGCATTTT. Protein product: CAWSVNRGGQPQHF.

The gene calls are TRBV12-3 or TRBV12-4 and TRBJ1-2; D call uncertain. The length of the CDR3 is 12 residues. Deletions cut 3 bases from V and 6 bases from J, with 8 bases between. Written as DNA, the CDR3 is TGTGCCAGCAGTTTGAGTCCGGATGGCTACACCTTC. Its protein product is CASSLSPDGYTF.

The J gene is TRBJ2-5, the V gene TRBV12-3 or TRBV12-4; no reliable D call. Trimming took 6 bases from V and 0 from J, leaving 8 bases between them. The CDR3 length is 13 residues. This CDR3 is CASSPADQETQYF. The CDR3 coding sequence is TGTGCCAGCAGCCCCGCGGACCAAGAGACCCAGTACTTC.

This clone was observed once. In the same sample, other DNA sequences code for this CDR3. The V and J genes are TRBV11-2 and TRBJ2-7; D call uncertain. The V gene's germline CDR1 is SGHAT and CDR2 FQNNGV. V was shortened by 4 bases and J by 1 base, with 2 bases between the two germline ends. The length of the CDR3 is 11 residues. The CDR3: CASSSSYEQYF. CDR3 DNA: TGTGCCAGCAGCTCTTCCTACGAGCAGTACTTC.

The chain links TRBV18 to TRBJ2-2; TRBD2 matches 10 bases. With V trimmed by 4 bases and J by 4 bases, 12 bases remained unmatched. This CDR3 region has 18 residues. Germline lookup yields CDR1 KGHSH and CDR2 LQKENI. CDR3 coding DNA: TGTGCCAGCTCACTACTCGGAGCTAGCGGGGGTCCCACCGGGGAGCTGTTTTTT. Its protein is CASSLLGASGGPTGELFF.

The chain joins TRBV10-2 to TRBJ2-5; weak D call: TRBD1 (6 bases). With 4 bases removed from V and 2 bases from J, the gap between germline ends came to 14 bases. The germline V gene encodes CDR1 WSHSY and CDR2 SAAADI. This CDR3 contains 15 residues. CDR3 residues: CASSGPRDKQETQYF. Written as DNA, the CDR3 is TGCGCCAGCAGTGGGCCCCGGGACAAGCAAGAGACCCAGTACTTC.

In this sample, this clone turned up a few times. V usage is TRBV28 and J usage is TRBJ1-4; TRBD1 is a possible D gene (5 bases). Germline V gene sequence: CDR1 MDHEN, CDR2 SYDVKM. Trimming removed 5 bases from V and 3 bases from J, with 22 bases in between. This CDR3 is 18 amino acids long. The CDR3 bases are TGTGCCAGCAGTCCCTCATGGGGGGAGTTGGGGGCTAATGAAAAACTGTTTTTT. Amino acid sequence: CASSPSWGELGANEKLFF.

The rearrangement uses TRBV5-4 and TRBJ1-6, with a possible D match to TRBD1 (5 bases). CDR3 length equals 17 residues. The V gene's germline CDR1 is SGHNT and CDR2 YYREEE (reference sequence). V lost 4 bases to trimming and J lost 0 bases, with 14 bases between them. The CDR3 region is CASSPGEGSSYNSPLHF. CDR3 nucleotides: TGTGCCAGCAGCCCGGGGGAGGGGAGCTCCTATAATTCACCCCTCCACTTT.

J is TRBJ1-2 and V is TRBV18; a possible D gene is TRBD1 (6 bases). Trimming pared 0 bases from V and 2 bases from J, leaving 13 bases between. This CDR3 has 16 amino acids. Germline CDR1 and CDR2: KGHSH and LQKENI. Here the CDR3 reads CASSPPQAGANYGYTF. The CDR3 region has the DNA TGTGCCAGCTCACCACCGCAGGCAGGGGCCAACTATGGCTACACCTTC.